The 5 T cell receptor beta chains below all came from one sample that was sequenced in a study of human T cells and chemical hapten exposure (dated by TCRdb to the early 2020s). The library relied on RACE. The instrument was a NextSeq 500. Clones were called with MiXCR by TCRdb after fastp trimmed the public reads at Q25, and only in-frame beta chains were retained. Identical CDR3 protein sequences are pooled into one entry, listed with their most common genes and DNA. The sample has fewer than 350,000 distinct CDR3 sequences on record, about 7.7% of them singletons. Less than 1.5% of the sample rests with the top ten. What the time point label conveys for this sample: pre-sensitization, week 0. The sample's treatment or condition label is to be understood as: therapeutic diphenylcyclopropenone sensitization with weekly scalp DPC. Sequences were derived from whole blood, sampled in connection with sensitization to the hapten diphenylcyclopropenone (DPC). These receptors were obtained from a man younger than 35 with alopecia areata. Some clones in this sample may be carry-over from other donors' samples.

J is TRBJ2-5 and V is TRBV7-9, with 9 nucleotides matching TRBD1. Trimming cost V 5 bases and J 3 bases; bases outside gene matches: 7. The CDR3 is made up of 15 amino acids. Germline V CDR1 and CDR2: SEHNR, FQNEAQ (reference sequence). CDR3 DNA: TGTGCCAGCAGCCCCGGGACAGGGCGTGAAGAGACCCAGTACTTC. It is translated as CASSPGTGREETQYF.

The rearrangement links TRBV27 to TRBJ2-7, with D unresolved. Germline lookup yields CDR1 MNHEY and CDR2 SMNVEV (reference sequence). There are 15 residues in the CDR3. V lost 4 bases to trimming and J lost 3 bases, with 16 bases between them. CDR3 sequence reads: CASSSIPPQDYEQYF. In nucleotides, the CDR3 is TGTGCCAGCAGTTCCATCCCCCCACAAGACTACGAGCAGTACTTC.

This clonotype has more than one count but fewer than ten. The chain is built from TRBV3-1 and TRBJ2-5; D is perhaps TRBD1 or TRBD2 (5 bases each). Trimming removed 1 base from V and 2 bases from J, with 17 bases in between. Germline V gene data show CDR1 as LGHDT and CDR2 as YNNKEL (reference sequence). The CDR3 extends over 17 amino acids. The CDR3, as DNA: TGTGCCAGCAGCCAAGTACGCGCGAGGGGCCTTCAAGAGACCCAGTACTTC. Translated, it gives CASSQVRARGLQETQYF.

The genes are TRBV29-1 and TRBJ1-5; TRBD1 aligns across 9 bases. Losses at the gene ends were 4 bases for V and 5 bases for J; bases not matched to a gene: 3. Looked up from germline, CDR1 is SQVTM and CDR2 is ANQGSEA. This CDR3 contains 13 residues. The CDR3 nucleotides read TGCAGCGTTGGGACAGGGGCCCATCAGCCCCAGCATTTT. It translates to CSVGTGAHQPQHF.

This chain joins TRBV20-1 and TRBJ2-6, with D unresolved. This CDR3 has 11 residues. From germline, CDR1 is DFQATT and CDR2 SNEGSKA (reference sequence). Trimming removed 7 bases at V and 3 bases at J, with 4 bases between. The CDR3 sequence: CSVYGANVLTF. CDR3 sequence (DNA): TGCAGTGTTTATGGGGCCAACGTCCTGACTTTC.